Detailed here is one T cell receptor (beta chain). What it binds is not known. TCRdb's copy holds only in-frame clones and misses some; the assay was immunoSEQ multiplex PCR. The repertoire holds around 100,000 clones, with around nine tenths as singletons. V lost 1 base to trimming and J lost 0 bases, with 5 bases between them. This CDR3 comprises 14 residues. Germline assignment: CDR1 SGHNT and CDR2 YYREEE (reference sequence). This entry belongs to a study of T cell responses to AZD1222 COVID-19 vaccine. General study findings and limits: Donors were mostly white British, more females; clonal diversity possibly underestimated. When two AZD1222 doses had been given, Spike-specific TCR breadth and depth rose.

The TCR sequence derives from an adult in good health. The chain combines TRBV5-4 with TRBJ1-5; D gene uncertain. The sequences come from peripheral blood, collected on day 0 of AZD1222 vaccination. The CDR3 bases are TGTGCCAGCAGCTTGCCAAATAGCAATCAGCCCCAGCATTTT. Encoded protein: CASSLPNSNQPQHF.